These 14 T cell receptor beta chains were all obtained from the same sample, sequenced in a study of blood T cell repertoires in COVID-19. Measured with immunoSEQ multiplex PCR; TCRdb has only the in-frame clones, and not every one. The sample carries about 250,000 clones, nearly 90% recorded once. Sequencing was performed on peripheral blood. These receptors all stem from a woman in her forties who had recovered from COVID-19.

V is TRBV10-3 and J is TRBJ2-5; D gene ambiguous. Germline values: CDR1 ENHRY, CDR2 SYGVKD. This CDR3 comprises 16 residues. V lost 0 bases and J lost 7, with 18 bases in between. The CDR3 spells CAISESEEPIRGTQYF. The CDR3 DNA is TGTGCCATCAGTGAGTCGGAAGAGCCAATACGAGGGACCCAGTACTTC.

In its sample, this clone was seen once. This chain joins TRBV7-2 and TRBJ2-3, with D perhaps TRBD1 (6 bases). CDR3 size: 15 residues. Trimming took off 7 bases at V and 4 bases at J, with 18 bases between the two ends. Germline assignment: CDR1 SGHTA and CDR2 FQGNSA. Written as DNA, the CDR3 is TGTGCCAGCACCCAGGGGTCATCACGGGCAGATACGCAGTATTTT. Translated: CASTQGSSRADTQYF.

The chain carries TRBV4-2 and TRBJ1-2; tentative D call: TRBD1 (5 bases). Trimming shortened V by 0 bases and J by 1 base, and 21 bases separated the two germline ends. This CDR3 has 19 amino acids. Germline V gives CDR1 LGHNA, CDR2 YNFKEQ. DNA of the CDR3: TGTGCCAGCAGCCAAGAGACCGGGTCGGCAAGGGGAGGTAACTATGGCTACACCTTC. Its protein is CASSQETGSARGGNYGYTF.

V is TRBV9 and J is TRBJ1-6, with a possible D match to TRBD1 (6 bases). Germline CDR1 is SGDLS and CDR2 is YYNGEE. The V and J ends lost 5 bases and 7 bases respectively, with 10 bases between them. The CDR3 is 13 residues long. The CDR3 region is CASRGGLNSPLHF. For the CDR3, the DNA is TGTGCCAGCAGAGGGGGATTAAATTCACCCCTCCACTTT.

The chain uses TRBV7-2 and TRBJ1-3; possible D gene TRBD1, 6 bases. Germline V lookup: CDR1 SGHTA, CDR2 FQGNSA. The CDR3 totals 19 residues. V was shortened by 0 bases and J by 0 bases, with 18 bases between the two germline ends. For the CDR3, the DNA is TGTGCCAGCAGCTTAGCGCTGAGGGGGTCCCCTCTCTCTGGAAACACCATATATTTT. It translates to CASSLALRGSPLSGNTIYF.

This clone was picked up a small number of times. CDR3 nucleotide sequence: TGTGCCAGCAGCCAAGAGGCCCACTACGAGCAGTACTTC. As protein: CASSQEAHYEQYF. The rearrangement joins TRBV4-2 to TRBJ2-7; D unclear. The germline V gene encodes CDR1 LGHNA and CDR2 YNFKEQ. CDR3 size: 13 residues. Trimming took 0 bases from V and 3 from J, leaving 6 bases between them.

The V gene is TRBV6-2 or TRBV6-3, the J gene TRBJ2-7; 7 bases fit TRBD1. CDR1 and CDR2 (germline): MNHEY, SVGEGT. The CDR3 length is 13 residues. V dropped 2 bases and J dropped 4; count of bases not matched to a gene: 2. The CDR3 spells CASSYETGYEQYF. CDR3 sequence (DNA): TGTGCCAGCAGTTACGAGACAGGGTACGAGCAGTACTTC.

The rearrangement links TRBV6-4 to TRBJ1-2; 10 positions match TRBD1. The CDR3 has 15 amino acids. CDR1 and CDR2 (germline): MRHNA, SNTAGT. Trimming cost V 6 bases and J 8 bases; bases outside gene matches: 12. CDR3 bases: TGTGCCAGCAGCCCATGGGGACAGGGGAACTCGGGCTACACCTTC. Translation gives CASSPWGQGNSGYTF.

The rearrangement joins TRBV10-3 to TRBJ2-6; D is possibly TRBD1 (6 bases). The CDR3 is 16 residues long. Trimming pared 0 bases from V and 2 bases from J, leaving 8 bases between. In germline, CDR1 is ENHRY, CDR2 SYGVKD. CDR3 bases: TGTGCCATCAGTGAGTCCCCAGGGGCTGGGGCCAACGTCCTGACTTTC. This sequence encodes CAISESPGAGANVLTF.

This chain links TRBV6-2 or TRBV6-3 with TRBJ2-7; no firm D call. The CDR3 consists of 13 residues. Germline CDR1 reads MNHEY; CDR2 reads SVGEGT. Trimming took 0 bases from V and 4 from J, leaving 7 bases between them. Written as DNA, the CDR3 is TGTGCCAGCAGTTACTCGACGGGTTACGAGCAGTACTTC. Its translation: CASSYSTGYEQYF.

Note on this clone: Distinct nucleotide sequences in the sample also encode this CDR3. This chain connects TRBV5-1 to TRBJ2-7; tentatively, D is TRBD1 (6 bases). Germline V CDR1 and CDR2: SGHRS, YFSETQ. There are 14 residues in the CDR3. Trimming took off 0 bases at V and 4 bases at J, with 11 bases between the two ends. CDR3 residues: CASSLGQEPYEQYF. The DNA for the CDR3 is TGCGCCAGCAGCTTGGGACAGGAGCCGTACGAGCAGTACTTC.

J is TRBJ2-1 and V is TRBV15; 7 bases agree with TRBD2. This CDR3 contains 17 residues. With 4 bases clipped from V and 0 bases from J, the junction kept 9 bases outside the gene matches. Per the germline V gene, CDR1 is LNHNV and CDR2 is YYDKDF (reference sequence). This CDR3 reads CATSIKTSASSYNEQFF. CDR3 in DNA: TGTGCCACCAGCATCAAAACTAGCGCGAGCTCCTACAATGAGCAGTTCTTC.

J is TRBJ1-4 and V is TRBV19, with a weak D call TRBD1 (6 bases). This CDR3 is 18 amino acids long. The germline V and J ends were trimmed by 0 bases and 7 bases, with 21 bases remaining between them. Per germline, CDR1 LNHDA and CDR2 SQIVND (reference sequence). CDR3 sequence reads: CASSIDGYRDGIGEKLFF. CDR3 bases: TGTGCCAGTAGTATAGATGGGTACAGGGATGGAATAGGTGAAAAACTGTTTTTT.

The rearrangement joins TRBV5-1 to TRBJ2-3; D gene uncertain. Germline CDR1 and CDR2: SGHRS and YFSETQ. Trimming took 7 bases from V and 1 from J, leaving 13 bases between them. The CDR3 consists of 14 residues. In nucleotides, the CDR3 is TGCGCCAGCCTCCGTGGCCCAGGCACAGATACGCAGTATTTT. It yields the protein CASLRGPGTDTQYF.